The T cell receptor beta chain described here comes from a study of T cell repertoires in cytomegalovirus infection (dated by TCRdb to the late 2010s). For context, the study as a whole: Donor HLA type was relevant to the analysis, as public TCR beta signatures indicated carriage of CMV infection together with the matching HLA type.

Results the study describes overall, beyond this receptor: The ex vivo response was dominated by HLA-C-restricted CMV-specific TCR beta clonotypes, which also provided the single most frequent clonotype in two of eight donors. Cumulative frequency of public TCR beta family members discriminated carriers of CMV infection plus the relevant HLA type in this cohort and an independent 352-donor cohort.

The sequencer listed for this sample is Illumina HiSeq 1500. TCRdb trimmed public reads at Q25 via fastp, called clones via MiXCR and kept in-frame beta chains. Each record represents a unique CDR3 protein, reported with the most common genes and DNA among its rows. This sample holds 680,000 or so distinct CDR3 sequences; roughly a third were observed only once. The top ten clones comprise about 2.8% of the sample. As regards this clonotype: Its specific antigen is unknown. The sample holds no much larger clone one base away, and base qualities are not on file.

Taken from the germline V gene (reference sequence), the CDR1 and CDR2 loops are SGHKS and YYEKEE. Reading from cysteine to phenylalanine, the CDR3 counts 16 amino acids. The only DNA kept is the CDR3, 48 bases in frame from the first base. Trimming takes 5 bases off V and 2 bases off J; junction bases not matched to a gene: 6. This chain joins TRBV5-5 to TRBJ2-1, with TRBD1 matching 11 junction bases. This receptor was obtained from a human donor in good health (CMV status not recorded). Some clones in this sample may be carry-over from other donors' samples. Material for sequencing was PBMCs. CDR3 sequence: CASRPPGQGAYNEQFF. In nucleotide form, the sequence is TGTGCCAGCAGGCCACCGGGACAGGGGGCCTACAATGAGCAGTTCTTC.